One sample yielded the 6 T cell receptor beta chains listed below, sequenced in a study of post-analysis software for immune sequencing data. Prepared libraries of TCR beta cDNA carried unique molecular identifiers. TCRdb itself ran the PCR reads through MiXCR, one entry per CDR3 protein. The data hold roughly 800,000 distinct CDR3 sequences, with about 57% observed a single time. Study findings and constraints: Elevated frequency relative to controls characterized several TRBV segments in patients, TRBV5-6, TRBV5-1 and TRBV20-1 among them.

These TCRs are of unknown antigen specificity. The sequenced sample consisted of blood. These receptors all stem from a girl between 5 and 17 years old with multiple sclerosis.

This sequence joins TRBV6-5 and TRBJ2-3; TRBD2 aligns across 7 bases. Germline V gene lookup returns CDR1 MNHEY and CDR2 SVGAGI. This CDR3 has 16 amino acids. Trimming cost V 4 bases and J 4 bases; bases outside gene matches: 11. In DNA, the CDR3 is TGTGCCAGCAGTTTTTCAGCGGGAAGGGCTGCAGATACGCAGTATTTT. This translates into CASSFSAGRAADTQYF.

The rearrangement links TRBV5-1 to TRBJ2-4; D may be TRBD1 or TRBD2 (5 bases each). This CDR3 is built from 17 residues. Per the germline V gene, CDR1 is SGHRS and CDR2 is YFSETQ. Trimming shortened V by 0 bases and J by 6 bases, and 19 bases separated the two germline ends. CDR3 protein: CASSLAPSGTSANIQYF. CDR3 sequence (DNA): TGCGCCAGCAGCTTGGCCCCTTCAGGGACGTCGGCAAACATTCAGTACTTC.

The chain is built from TRBV6-5 and TRBJ2-5; TRBD2 matches at 7 bases. The germline CDR1 and CDR2 sequences are MNHEY and SVGAGI. The trim removed 6 bases at V and 3 bases at J, leaving 13 bases unmatched. This CDR3 region has 16 residues. Here the CDR3 reads CASSPTRGGAKETQYF. CDR3 nucleotides: TGTGCCAGCAGCCCGACACGGGGAGGGGCGAAAGAGACCCAGTACTTC.

The chain links TRBV10-3 to TRBJ2-5; D is unclear. V lost 2 bases and J lost 2, with 3 bases in between. Germline V lookup: CDR1 ENHRY, CDR2 SYGVKD. CDR3 length equals 12 residues. In nucleotides, the CDR3 is TGTGCCATCAGTGAGACACAAGAGACCCAGTACTTC. It yields the protein CAISETQETQYF.

The rearrangement links TRBV30 to TRBJ2-6; D unresolved. Germline lookup yields CDR1 GTSNPN and CDR2 SVGIG (reference sequence). Trimming cost V 3 bases and J 0 bases, with 9 bases left between them. CDR3 length equals 15 residues. CDR3 region: CAWSTGYSGANVLTF. The CDR3 coding sequence is TGTGCCTGGAGCACGGGTTACTCTGGGGCCAACGTCCTGACTTTC.

J is TRBJ1-2 and V is TRBV6-1; the D gene is possibly TRBD1 (5 bases). The germline gives CDR1 MNHNS, CDR2 SASEGT. This CDR3 comprises 16 residues. Trimming cost V 7 bases and J 1 base, with 19 bases left between them. The DNA of the CDR3 is TGTGCCAGCATCTTCCGCCGGGACCTTAATAACTATGGCTACACCTTC. It is translated as CASIFRRDLNNYGYTF.